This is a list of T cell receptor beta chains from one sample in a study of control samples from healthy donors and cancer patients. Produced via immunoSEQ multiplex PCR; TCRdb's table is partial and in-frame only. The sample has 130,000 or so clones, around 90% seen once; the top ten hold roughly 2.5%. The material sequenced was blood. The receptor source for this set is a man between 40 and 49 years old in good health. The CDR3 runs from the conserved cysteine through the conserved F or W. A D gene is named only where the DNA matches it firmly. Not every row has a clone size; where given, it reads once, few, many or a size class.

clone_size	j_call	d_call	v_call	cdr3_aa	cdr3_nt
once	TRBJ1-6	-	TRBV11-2	CASSFNSYNSPLHF	TGTGCCAGCAGCTTCAACTCCTATAATTCACCCCTCCACTTT
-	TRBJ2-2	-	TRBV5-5	CASSSGRRNTGELFF	TGTGCCAGCAGTTCGGGACGGCGGAACACCGGGGAGCTGTTTTTT
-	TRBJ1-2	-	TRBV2	CASSDSRVAYGYTF	TGTGCCAGCAGTGACTCCAGGGTGGCCTATGGCTACACCTTC
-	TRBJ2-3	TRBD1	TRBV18	CASSPGQGGLDTQYF	TGTGCCAGCTCACCGGGACAGGGAGGTTTAGATACGCAGTATTTT
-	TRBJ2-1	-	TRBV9	CASSVAGEFGEQFF	TGTGCCAGCAGCGTAGCGGGGGAATTTGGTGAGCAGTTCTTC
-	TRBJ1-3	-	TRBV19	CASSISWGTGNTIYF	TGTGCCAGTAGTATCTCATGGGGTACTGGAAACACCATATATTTT
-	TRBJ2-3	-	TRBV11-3	CASSRHGTSTDTQYF	TGTGCCAGCAGCCGACATGGTACTAGCACAGATACGCAGTATTTT
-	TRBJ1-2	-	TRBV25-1	CASSEPGTNYGYTF	TGTGCCAGCAGTGAGCCAGGAACTAACTATGGCTACACCTTC
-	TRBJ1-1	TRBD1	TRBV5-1	CASSIQGPGAFF	TGCGCCAGCAGCATACAGGGGCCGGGGGCTTTCTTT
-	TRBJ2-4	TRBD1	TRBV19	CASSIQGVQNIQYF	TGTGCCAGTAGTATACAGGGGGTCCAAAACATTCAGTACTTC
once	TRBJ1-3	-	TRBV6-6	CASSYEGISGNTIYF	TGTGCCAGCAGTTACGAAGGCATCTCTGGAAACACCATATATTTT
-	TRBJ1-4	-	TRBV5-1	CASSLEATNEKLFF	TGCGCCAGCAGCTTGGAGGCAACTAATGAAAAACTGTTTTTT
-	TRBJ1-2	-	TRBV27	CASSSSGGRGYTF	TGTGCCAGCAGTTCCTCGGGGGGCCGCGGCTACACCTTC
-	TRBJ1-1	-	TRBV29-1	CSVEGQLNTEAFF	TGCAGCGTTGAAGGACAGTTGAACACTGAAGCTTTCTTT
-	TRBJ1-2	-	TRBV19	CASSISGGYGYTF	TGTGCCAGTAGTATCTCGGGGGGCTATGGCTACACCTTC
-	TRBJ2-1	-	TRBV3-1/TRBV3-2	CASSQDVGAYYNEQFF	TGTGCCAGCAGCCAAGACGTAGGGGCCTACTACAATGAGCAGTTCTTC
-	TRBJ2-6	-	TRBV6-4	CASSEGVSGANVLTF	TGTGCCAGCAGTGAGGGGGTCTCTGGGGCCAACGTCCTGACTTTC
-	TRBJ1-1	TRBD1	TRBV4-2	CASSQVFGQGNTEAFF	TGTGCCAGCAGCCAAGTCTTCGGACAGGGTAACACTGAAGCTTTCTTT
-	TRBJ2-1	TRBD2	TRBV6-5	CASSYRSGGQRNEQFF	TGTGCCAGCAGTTACCGAAGCGGGGGCCAACGGAATGAGCAGTTCTTC
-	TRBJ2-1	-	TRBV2	CAGRALKGYNEQFF	TGTGCCGGCCGGGCTCTAAAGGGGTACAATGAGCAGTTCTTC
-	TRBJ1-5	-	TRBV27	CASSSSVRPGQPQHF	TGTGCCAGCAGTTCCTCAGTACGGCCAGGGCAGCCCCAGCATTTT
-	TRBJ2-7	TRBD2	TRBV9	CASSPYVRGGNYEQYF	TGTGCCAGCAGCCCTTACGTGCGGGGGGGAAATTACGAGCAGTACTTC
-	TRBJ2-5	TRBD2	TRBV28	CASSLAFSGGAFGETQYF	TGTGCCAGCAGCTTGGCGTTTAGCGGGGGGGCTTTTGGAGAGACCCAGTACTTC
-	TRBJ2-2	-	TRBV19	CASSMYREVTGELFF	TGTGCCAGTAGTATGTATAGGGAAGTAACCGGGGAGCTGTTTTTT
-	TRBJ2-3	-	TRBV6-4	CASSPDLPDTQYF	TGTGCCAGCAGTCCGGACCTCCCAGATACGCAGTATTTT
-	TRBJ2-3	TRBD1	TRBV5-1	CASSYNQGGTDTQYF	TGCGCCAGCAGCTACAACCAGGGGGGCACAGATACGCAGTATTTT
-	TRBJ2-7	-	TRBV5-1	CASSPSWGPTRANYEQYF	TGCGCCAGCAGCCCATCATGGGGTCCGACTAGGGCAAATTACGAGCAGTACTTC
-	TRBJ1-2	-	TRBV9	CASSAPGTSYGYTF	TGTGCCAGCAGCGCCCCCGGGACCTCCTATGGCTACACCTTC
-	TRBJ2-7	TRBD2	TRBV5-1	CASSPTSGGPYEQYF	TGCGCCAGCAGCCCGACTAGCGGGGGCCCCTACGAGCAGTACTTC
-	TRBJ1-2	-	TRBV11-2	CASSLGGGGIYGYTF	TGTGCCAGCAGCTTAGGGGGGGGAGGGATCTATGGCTACACCTTC
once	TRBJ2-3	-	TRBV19	CASSIGGRRADTQYF	TGTGCCAGTAGTATAGGAGGACGCCGGGCAGATACGCAGTATTTT
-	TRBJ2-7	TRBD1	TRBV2	CASTTGDSYEQYF	TGTGCCAGCACGACAGGGGACTCCTACGAGCAGTACTTC
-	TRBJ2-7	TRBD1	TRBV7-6	CASSPGQGPFYEQYF	TGTGCCAGCAGCCCGGGACAGGGACCCTTCTACGAGCAGTACTTC
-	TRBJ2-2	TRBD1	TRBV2	CASNIALQGGGELFF	TGTGCCAGCAATATTGCATTACAGGGGGGAGGGGAGCTGTTTTTT
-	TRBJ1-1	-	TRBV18	CASSYKQGTEAFF	TGTGCCAGCTCATACAAACAGGGAACTGAAGCTTTCTTT
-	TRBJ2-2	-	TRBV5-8	CASSLMAAAVTGELFF	TGTGCCAGCAGCTTGATGGCCGCGGCGGTTACCGGGGAGCTGTTTTTT
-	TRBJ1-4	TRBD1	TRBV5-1	CASGTFGQADEKLFF	TGCGCCAGCGGAACCTTCGGACAGGCGGATGAAAAACTGTTTTTT
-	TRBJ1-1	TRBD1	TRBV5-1	CASSLDRDRGVKNTEAFF	TGCGCCAGCAGCTTGGACCGGGACAGGGGGGTGAAGAACACTGAAGCTTTCTTT
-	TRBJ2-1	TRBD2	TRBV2	CASRKTSGGNEQFF	TGTGCCAGCAGGAAGACTAGCGGGGGGAATGAGCAGTTCTTC
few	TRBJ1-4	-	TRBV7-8	CASSLKPGALKLFF	TGTGCCAGCAGCTTAAAACCGGGAGCTCTCAAACTGTTTTTT
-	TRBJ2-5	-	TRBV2	CASRGRAETQYF	TGTGCCAGCAGGGGCAGGGCGGAGACCCAGTACTTC
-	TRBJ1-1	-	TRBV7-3	CASSFTVNTEAFF	TGTGCCAGCAGCTTTACAGTGAACACTGAAGCTTTCTTT
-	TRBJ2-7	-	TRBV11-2	CASSWGVDYEQYF	TGTGCCAGCAGCTGGGGGGTAGATTACGAGCAGTACTTC
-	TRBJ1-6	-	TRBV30	CAWSVLVFPLHF	TGTGCCTGGAGTGTTTTAGTCTTCCCGCTCCACTTT
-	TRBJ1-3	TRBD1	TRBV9	CASSSQGSGNTIYF	TGTGCCAGCAGCTCACAGGGGTCTGGAAACACCATATATTTT
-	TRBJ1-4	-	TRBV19	CASSTQDGGEKLFF	TGTGCCAGTAGTACACAGGACGGGGGTGAAAAACTGTTTTTT
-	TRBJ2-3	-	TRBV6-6	CASSRPRDTQYF	TGTGCCAGCAGCCGACCCAGGGATACGCAGTATTTT
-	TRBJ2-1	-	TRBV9	CASSVAFREGPVNEQFF	TGTGCCAGCAGCGTAGCCTTTCGTGAGGGGCCTGTCAATGAGCAGTTCTTC
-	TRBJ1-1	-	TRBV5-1	CASSVTLNTEAFF	TGCGCCAGCAGCGTGACACTGAACACTGAAGCTTTCTTT
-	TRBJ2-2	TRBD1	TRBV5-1	CASRTGESGTGELFF	TGCGCCTCCCGGACAGGAGAAAGCGGCACCGGGGAGCTGTTTTTT
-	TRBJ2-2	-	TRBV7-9	CASSQFQGTGELFF	TGTGCCAGCAGCCAATTCCAGGGTACCGGGGAGCTGTTTTTT
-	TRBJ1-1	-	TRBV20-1	CSAAGREAFF	TGCAGTGCCGCCGGGAGGGAAGCTTTCTTT
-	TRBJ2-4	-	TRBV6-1	CASSEVEGIAKNIQYF	TGTGCCAGCAGTGAAGTAGAGGGGATCGCGAAAAACATTCAGTACTTC